Below, one T cell receptor (beta chain) is given with its context. Trimming stripped 0 bases from V and 12 bases from J, with 12 bases between. The CDR3 spans 12 residues. Germline values: CDR1 KGHSH, CDR2 LQKENI. The entry originates in a study of cytomegalovirus exposure and HLA in healthy donors. Use of 60 Vbeta and 13 Jbeta primers characterized the PCR. In the study's own analysis: In a later analysis, the count reached roughly 80 million unique TCR beta chains, with around 11 million shared. Sequenced by immunoSEQ multiplex PCR; TCRdb stores in-frame clones only, minus some. That table supplies the V and J calls and clone size; D and trimming were determined from the DNA. Counted here are roughly 190,000 clones, 70% to 80% occurring once; the ten biggest clones make up 2% to 2.5%.

The material sequenced was PBMCs. The source of this sequence is a woman in her thirties in good health and CMV-seropositive. J is TRBJ2-7 and V is TRBV18; D is unclear. DNA for the CDR3: TGTGCCAGCTCACCACCTTGGCAGGAACTGTACTTC. Amino acid sequence: CASSPPWQELYF.